These T cell receptor beta chains were read from a single sample in a study of T cells in Graves' hyperthyroidism and ophthalmopathy. TCRdb passed the multiplex PCR reads through MiXCR, listing each CDR3 protein once. This table has 300,000 to 450,000 distinct CDR3 sequences, roughly 15% appearing once. The sequenced material came from blood. The receptors shown here come from a woman aged 25 to 39 with Graves' ophthalmopathy. Both conserved end residues are part of each CDR3. A D gene is named only where the DNA matches it firmly. Only some rows state a clone size, as once, few, many or a class for expanded clones.

d_call: TRBD2
j_call: TRBJ2-3
clone_size: -
v_call: TRBV9
cdr3_aa: CASSGALAGGLADTQYF
cdr3_nt: TGTGCCAGCAGCGGCGCCCTAGCGGGGGGCCTGGCAGATACGCAGTATTTT

d_call: -
j_call: TRBJ2-4
clone_size: many
v_call: TRBV7-9
cdr3_aa: CASSWDKAKNIQYF
cdr3_nt: TGTGCCAGCAGCTGGGACAAGGCCAAAAACATTCAGTACTTC

d_call: TRBD2
j_call: TRBJ2-3
clone_size: -
v_call: TRBV10-2
cdr3_aa: CASSLPRGGIDTQYF
cdr3_nt: TGCGCCAGCAGTTTGCCCCGCGGGGGGATAGATACGCAGTATTTT

d_call: -
j_call: TRBJ1-6
clone_size: -
v_call: TRBV12-3/TRBV12-4
cdr3_aa: CASSPGTLSSYNSPLHF
cdr3_nt: TGTGCCAGCAGTCCTGGGACATTAAGCTCCTATAATTCACCCCTCCACTTT

d_call: -
j_call: TRBJ1-2
clone_size: few
v_call: TRBV30
cdr3_aa: CATENGVLGYTF
cdr3_nt: TGTGCCACCGAGAACGGGGTCCTAGGCTACACCTTC

d_call: -
j_call: TRBJ2-3
clone_size: many
v_call: TRBV27
cdr3_aa: CASGYTDTQYF
cdr3_nt: TGTGCCAGCGGATACACAGATACGCAGTATTTT

d_call: -
j_call: TRBJ2-7
clone_size: few
v_call: TRBV19
cdr3_aa: CASSIGITYEQYF
cdr3_nt: TGTGCCAGTAGTATAGGGATAACCTACGAGCAGTACTTC

d_call: TRBD1
j_call: TRBJ1-5
clone_size: many
v_call: TRBV2
cdr3_aa: CASSDPGQGARGNQPQHF
cdr3_nt: TGTGCCAGCAGCGACCCGGGACAGGGGGCAAGGGGCAATCAGCCCCAGCATTTT

d_call: TRBD1
j_call: TRBJ2-7
clone_size: -
v_call: TRBV7-2
cdr3_aa: CASSEGTGNSYEQYF
cdr3_nt: TGTGCCAGCAGCGAGGGGACAGGGAACTCCTACGAGCAGTACTTC

d_call: TRBD2
j_call: TRBJ2-5
clone_size: many
v_call: TRBV9
cdr3_aa: CASSVWTSGAQETQYF
cdr3_nt: TGTGCCAGCAGCGTATGGACTAGCGGGGCCCAAGAGACCCAGTACTTC

d_call: -
j_call: TRBJ2-7
clone_size: many
v_call: TRBV5-1
cdr3_aa: CASSLGSLDEQYF
cdr3_nt: TGCGCCAGCAGCTTGGGTAGCCTTGACGAGCAGTACTTC

d_call: TRBD2
j_call: TRBJ2-5
clone_size: many
v_call: TRBV7-8
cdr3_aa: CASSLARGGTTSETQYF
cdr3_nt: TGTGCCAGCAGCTTGGCCCGGGGGGGGACTACTTCGGAGACCCAGTACTTC

d_call: -
j_call: TRBJ1-6
clone_size: many
v_call: TRBV7-3
cdr3_aa: CASSFQGSNSPLHF
cdr3_nt: TGTGCCAGCAGCTTTCAGGGGAGCAATTCACCCCTCCACTTT

d_call: -
j_call: TRBJ1-6
clone_size: many
v_call: TRBV29-1
cdr3_aa: CSVGEYNSPLHF
cdr3_nt: TGCAGCGTTGGAGAATATAATTCACCCCTCCACTTT

d_call: -
j_call: TRBJ2-7
clone_size: few
v_call: TRBV29-1
cdr3_aa: CSVEVTGRGAEQYF
cdr3_nt: TGCAGCGTTGAAGTAACAGGGAGAGGGGCCGAGCAGTACTTC

d_call: -
j_call: TRBJ2-3
clone_size: many
v_call: TRBV30
cdr3_aa: CAWSVQGLITDTQYF
cdr3_nt: TGTGCCTGGAGTGTACAGGGTTTAATCACAGATACGCAGTATTTT

d_call: -
j_call: TRBJ1-1
clone_size: many
v_call: TRBV2
cdr3_aa: CASRYGVNTEAFF
cdr3_nt: TGTGCCAGCCGGTATGGTGTGAACACTGAAGCTTTCTTT

d_call: TRBD2
j_call: TRBJ2-5
clone_size: many
v_call: TRBV28
cdr3_aa: CASSLTGTSGGARETQYF
cdr3_nt: TGTGCCAGCAGTTTAACCGGGACTAGCGGGGGGGCTCGGGAGACCCAGTACTTC

d_call: TRBD1
j_call: TRBJ2-1
clone_size: many
v_call: TRBV12-3/TRBV12-4
cdr3_aa: CASSLDRTGGFNEQFF
cdr3_nt: TGTGCCAGCAGTTTAGATCGGACAGGGGGGTTCAATGAGCAGTTCTTC

d_call: TRBD1
j_call: TRBJ2-7
clone_size: many
v_call: TRBV24-1
cdr3_aa: CATSDPRQGSYEQYF
cdr3_nt: TGTGCCACCAGTGACCCGAGACAGGGCTCCTACGAGCAGTACTTC

d_call: -
j_call: TRBJ1-2
clone_size: few
v_call: TRBV28
cdr3_aa: CASRGGWGANYGYTF
cdr3_nt: TGTGCCAGCAGGGGTGGGTGGGGAGCTAACTATGGCTACACCTTC

d_call: TRBD2
j_call: TRBJ2-7
clone_size: few
v_call: TRBV10-3
cdr3_aa: CAISEVYGTSGAYEQYF
cdr3_nt: TGTGCCATCAGTGAGGTATACGGGACTAGCGGGGCCTACGAGCAGTACTTC

d_call: TRBD2
j_call: TRBJ2-1
clone_size: -
v_call: TRBV20-1
cdr3_aa: CSASVLAGLPVPGEQFF
cdr3_nt: TGCAGTGCTAGTGTCCTAGCGGGGCTCCCGGTTCCCGGTGAGCAGTTCTTC